Described below is a single TCR beta chain sequence and its context. This record belongs to a study of cytomegalovirus exposure and HLA in healthy donors. In the PCR, 60 Vbeta and 13 Jbeta primers were used. TCRdb keeps only in-frame clones here, not all; method: immunoSEQ multiplex PCR. The table includes about 190,000 clones, over 70% detected once. Germline assignment: CDR1 SGHTA and CDR2 FQGNSA. This CDR3 comprises 15 residues. Trimming removed 2 bases from V and 2 bases from J, with 11 bases in between. This chain links TRBV7-2 with TRBJ2-3; D possibly corresponds to TRBD2 (6 bases). This receptor was obtained from a woman under 40 in good health and CMV-seropositive. The sample consisted of PBMCs. CDR3 region: CASSLHGSATDTQYF. The CDR3 DNA reads TGTGCCAGCAGCTTACACGGGAGCGCCACAGATACGCAGTATTTT.